One T cell receptor beta chain is described in this entry. Its antigen is still unknown. This entry belongs to a study of CD8+ T cells in alopecia areata. There are 15 residues in the CDR3. The germline gives CDR1 ENHRY, CDR2 SYGVKD. V shed 8 bases and J 3 bases; nucleotides not matched to a gene: 6. Points from the study as a whole: The study found TCR sharing across patients less clear than in mice, possibly for HLA reasons. It was lesional scalp, especially alopecia totalis/universalis, that showed higher clonality than normal scalp.

The authors extracted RNA and reverse transcribed it into cDNA as the sequencing template. Sequenced by immunoSEQ multiplex PCR; TCRdb stores in-frame clones only, minus some. The data hold about 140,000 clones, with approximately 49% observed a single time. V usage is TRBV10-3 and J usage is TRBJ2-2; 10 positions agree with TRBD2. Source: CD4+ T cells sorted from blood, taken at week 0. The clonotype was recovered from a human donor with alopecia areata. The CDR3 DNA follows: TGTGCCATCCTCCCTAGCGGGAGTGACACCGGGGAGCTGTTTTTT. Residues: CAILPSGSDTGELFF.